What follows are 17 T cell receptor beta chains derived from one specimen sequenced in a study of T cell responses to AZD1222 COVID-19 vaccine. The table came from immunoSEQ multiplex PCR; TCRdb's copy has only in-frame clones and leaves some out. This repertoire shows some 120,000 clones, approximately 85% found once; its top ten account for 3% to 4%. The sequencing used peripheral blood, collected on day 0 of MenACWY control vaccination. The receptors here all came from an adult in good health.

This chain connects TRBV6-5 to TRBJ1-5; D remains ambiguous. Germline-derived CDR1 and CDR2 are MNHEY and SVGAGI. CDR3 length: 12 residues. The V gene lost 5 bases and the J gene lost 1 base, with 3 bases spanning the gap. In DNA, the CDR3 is TGTGCCAGCAGTCCAAGCAATCAGCCCCAGCATTTT. This sequence encodes CASSPSNQPQHF.

The chain combines TRBV9 with TRBJ1-5; no reliable D call. This CDR3 region has 15 residues. Trimming removed 0 bases at V and 2 bases at J, with 9 bases between. Germline-derived CDR1 and CDR2 are SGDLS and YYNGEE. CDR3 sequence reads: CASSVGLGGNQPQHF. CDR3 DNA sequence: TGTGCCAGCAGCGTAGGTCTGGGTGGCAATCAGCCCCAGCATTTT.

V gene TRBV6-6 combines with J gene TRBJ1-1; 8 nucleotides align to TRBD1. Germline CDR1 reads MNHNY; CDR2 reads SVGAGI (reference sequence). V shed 4 bases, J shed 1 base, and the junction held 2 bases outside the gene matches. CDR3 size: 14 residues. CDR3 coding DNA: TGTGCCAGCAGTTTCGGGACAGGGAACACTGAAGCTTTCTTT. This sequence encodes CASSFGTGNTEAFF.

This clone appeared once. This chain uses TRBV10-2 with TRBJ1-5; D not resolved. The V end lost 0 bases, the J end lost 5 bases, and 2 bases lay between the germline ends. Germline V gene lookup returns CDR1 WSHSY and CDR2 SAAADI. The CDR3 consists of 12 residues. The CDR3 loop reads CASSESYQPQHF. Written as DNA, the CDR3 is TGCGCCAGCAGTGAGTCGTATCAGCCCCAGCATTTT.

V is TRBV9 and J is TRBJ1-2; D remains ambiguous. The CDR3 is 15 amino acids. V lost 0 bases to trimming and J lost 4 bases, with 13 bases between them. The germline V gene has CDR1 SGDLS and CDR2 YYNGEE. CDR3 nucleotide sequence: TGTGCCAGCAGCGTAGATTCAGCACAGACCTATGGCTACACCTTC. This sequence encodes CASSVDSAQTYGYTF.

The V gene is TRBV19, the J gene TRBJ2-7, with D possibly TRBD1 on 6 matching bases. The CDR3 extends over 15 amino acids. V lost 4 bases and J 5 bases, leaving 18 bases between the germline ends. The V gene's germline CDR1 is LNHDA and CDR2 SQIVND (reference sequence). The CDR3: CASSTGTSTGNEQYF. The DNA of the CDR3 is TGTGCCAGTAGTACCGGAACCTCCACAGGGAACGAGCAGTACTTC.

The J gene is TRBJ1-6, the V gene TRBV6-5, with a possible D match to TRBD1 (5 bases). V was clipped by 6 bases and J by 12 bases, with 15 bases between them. CDR1 is MNHEY and CDR2 is SVGAGI in the germline V gene. This CDR3 region has 13 residues. Here the CDR3 reads CASSFREDLPLHF. The CDR3, as DNA: TGTGCCAGCAGCTTCAGGGAAGACCTACCCCTCCACTTT.

J is TRBJ1-4 and V is TRBV7-2; D is possibly TRBD1 (6 bases). Trimming removed 5 bases at V and 6 bases at J, with 13 bases between. This CDR3 is built from 14 residues. Germline loops: CDR1 SGHTA, CDR2 FQGNSA. CDR3 bases: TGTGCCAGCAGCCTACAGGGACATGATGAAAAACTGTTTTTT. It specifies CASSLQGHDEKLFF. Supplemented by reference TRBV7-2 and TRBJ1-4, the full variable domain reads GAGVSQSPSNKVTEKGKDVELRCDPISGHTALYWYRQSLGQGLEFLIYFQGNSAPDKSGLPSDRFSAERTGGSVSTLTIQRTQQEDSAVYLCASSLQGHDEKLFFGSGTQLSVL.

This clone was detected a few times. V usage is TRBV5-8 and J usage is TRBJ1-5; D call uncertain. The V end was cut by 1 base, the J end by 2 bases, with 10 bases between. CDR1 and CDR2 (germline): SGHTS, YDEGEE. CDR3 size: 15 residues. CDR3 nucleotide sequence: TGTGCCAGCAGCTTGTCGGGAGCCGGCAATCAGCCCCAGCATTTT. As protein: CASSLSGAGNQPQHF.

This clone was observed a single time. The V and J genes are TRBV24-1 and TRBJ2-1; 8 nucleotides match TRBD1. The CDR3 consists of 13 residues. J lost 6 bases, V lost 7 bases, and 4 bases had no gene match. Looked up from germline, CDR1 is KGHDR and CDR2 is SFDVKD. The CDR3 loop is CATSDRGRNEQFF. The CDR3 coding sequence is TGTGCCACCAGCGACAGGGGCCGCAATGAGCAGTTCTTC.

This chain links TRBV5-1 with TRBJ2-5; 9 bases are shared with TRBD1. CDR1 is SGHRS and CDR2 is YFSETQ in the germline V gene. Germline trimming cut 3 bases from V and 2 bases from J; bases unmatched to any gene: 5. The CDR3 has 15 residues. The CDR3 DNA reads as TGCGCCAGCAGCTCCGGACAGGGGACGCAAGAGACCCAGTACTTC. Its protein is CASSSGQGTQETQYF.

The gene calls are TRBV7-2 and TRBJ1-6; no clear D. CDR3 length: 17 residues. CDR1 is SGHTA and CDR2 is FQGNSA in the germline V gene. Trimming pared 1 base from V and 9 bases from J, leaving 19 bases between. The CDR3 sequence: CASSLGVVRTWTSPLHF. Written as DNA, the CDR3 is TGTGCCAGCAGCTTAGGGGTAGTACGGACCTGGACTTCACCCCTCCACTTT.

The chain links TRBV28 to TRBJ1-5; TRBD1 aligns across 9 bases. Germline values: CDR1 MDHEN, CDR2 SYDVKM. CDR3 length: 17 residues. V lost 6 bases, J lost 3 bases, and 12 bases stayed unmatched. Written as DNA, the CDR3 is TGTGCCAGCAGGGACAGGGGCAGCGGTGTGATCAATCAGCCCCAGCATTTT. Its protein product is CASRDRGSGVINQPQHF.

This clone showed up just once. The V gene is TRBV19, the J gene TRBJ1-1; the match to TRBD1 covers 7 bases. CDR3 length equals 15 residues. Trimming removed 5 bases from V and 1 base from J; junction bases left unmatched: 7. Germline assignment: CDR1 LNHDA and CDR2 SQIVND (reference sequence). CDR3 sequence (DNA): TGTGCCAGTAGTTTACCCAGGGGGGCGAACACTGAAGCTTTCTTT. It encodes CASSLPRGANTEAFF.

The chain uses TRBV10-3 and TRBJ2-7; D gene uncertain. This CDR3 is built from 13 residues. Germline loops: CDR1 ENHRY, CDR2 SYGVKD. V was pared by 4 bases and J by 3 bases, with 10 bases between. For the CDR3, the DNA is TGTGCCATCAGTGTTGACACTAACTACGAGCAGTACTTC. Translated: CAISVDTNYEQYF.

The chain carries TRBV7-2 and TRBJ2-1; either TRBD1 or TRBD2 may fit D (5 bases each). V was pared by 7 bases and J by 4 bases, with 17 bases between. The length of the CDR3 is 15 residues. Germline V lookup: CDR1 SGHTA, CDR2 FQGNSA. This chain's CDR3 is CASTTRGGGYNEQFF. The CDR3 DNA sequence: TGTGCCAGCACCACTAGGGGTGGGGGTTACAATGAGCAGTTCTTC.

A single count supports this clone. This chain links TRBV7-2 with TRBJ2-2; 10 bases align to TRBD2. CDR3 size: 17 residues. Germline V gene lookup returns CDR1 SGHTA and CDR2 FQGNSA. V lost 1 base and J lost 4; bases outside the gene matches: 6. CDR3 residues: CASSLVPSGGITGELFF. The CDR3 nucleotides read TGTGCCAGCAGCTTAGTTCCTAGCGGGGGCATCACCGGGGAGCTGTTTTTT.